What follows is one T cell receptor beta chain and its context. The data were obtained in a study of blood T cell repertoires in COVID-19. About the research overall: Some COVID-19 samples were acute and others convalescent; all came from the United States, Italy and Spain. Nucleic acid was either cDNA or gDNA, and it came from T cells, B-cell-depleted T cells, or PBMCs.

Trimming took 4 bases from V and 0 from J; bases not matched to a gene: 4. Germline lookup yields CDR1 SGHRS and CDR2 YFSETQ. This CDR3 is built from 15 residues. Original handling: Scientists estimated how many nucleated cells there were by amplifying reference gene primers. Produced via immunoSEQ multiplex PCR; TCRdb's table is partial and in-frame only. V, J and clone size are those of that table, while D and trimming were read from the DNA. Altogether about 120,000 clones are present, roughly 85% being singletons, with the ten largest covering roughly 27%. This chain uses TRBV5-1 with TRBJ2-5; 9 bases align to TRBD2. The receptor was isolated from a woman aged 80 or over with acute or convalescent COVID-19. Material for sequencing was peripheral blood. The CDR3 bases are TGCGCCAGCAGCCCGCTAGCGGGGAACCAAGAGACCCAGTACTTC. Translated: CASSPLAGNQETQYF.